This entry concerns a single T cell receptor beta chain. The target antigen is unknown. The data stem from a study of shared clonotypes between healthy human individuals. Trimming took 2 bases from V and 2 from J; bases not matched to a gene: 12. CDR1 is SGHVS and CDR2 is FQNEAQ in the germline V gene. The CDR3 spans 17 residues. Points from the study as a whole: Several donors held about 4.5% of naive CD4 clonotypes in common.

Naive CD8 populations comprised CD45RO-negative cells positively selected for CCR7, excluding terminally differentiated effector memory CD45RA+ cells. Authors' data handling: With immunoSEQ giving junction-only sequences and no quality scores, filtering differed. Clones were sequenced by immunoSEQ multiplex PCR, and TCRdb holds only the in-frame ones, with some missing. V and J calls and clone size are those listed in that table; D and trimming were worked out from the DNA. The sample lists around 600,000 clones; roughly 98% were seen once. The gene calls are TRBV7-8 and TRBJ2-7; 7 nucleotides agree with TRBD1. This clonotype originated in a man aged 25 to 45 in good health. Specimen: naive CD8+ T cells sorted from blood. CDR3 loop: CASSLRVGQIKTYEQYF. The CDR3 nucleotides are TGTGCCAGCAGCTTACGGGTGGGACAGATTAAAACCTACGAGCAGTACTTC.